A selection of T cell receptor beta chains follows, all from one sample in a study of cytomegalovirus exposure and HLA in healthy donors. Clones were read by immunoSEQ multiplex PCR, and TCRdb kept only the in-frame ones, dropping some. In all, the sample yields over 60,000 clones. The source material was PBMCs. The receptors derive from a female donor in good health and CMV-seropositive. CDR3s include the opening cysteine and the closing phenylalanine or tryptophan. Each record gives: V gene, J gene, D gene, CDR3 DNA, CDR3 protein. A D gene is named only where the DNA matches it firmly.

v_call: TRBV29-1; j_call: TRBJ1-1; d_call: -; cdr3_nt: TGCAGCGTAATACGGGGGGAAACTGAAGCTTTCTTT; cdr3_aa: CSVIRGETEAFF
v_call: TRBV10-1; j_call: TRBJ2-7; d_call: TRBD2; cdr3_nt: TGCGCCAGCAGTCCCGGGACTAGCGGGGGTCGGGACGAGCAGTACTTC; cdr3_aa: CASSPGTSGGRDEQYF
v_call: TRBV7-3; j_call: TRBJ2-1; d_call: -; cdr3_nt: TGTGCCAGCAGCGACGGGAGCGGTCGGGGTGAGCAGTTCTTC; cdr3_aa: CASSDGSGRGEQFF
v_call: TRBV6-5; j_call: TRBJ1-1; d_call: -; cdr3_nt: TGTGCCAGCAAAGGGCTTCAGGGTAACACTGAAGCTTTCTTT; cdr3_aa: CASKGLQGNTEAFF
v_call: TRBV6-5; j_call: TRBJ1-1; d_call: TRBD1; cdr3_nt: TGTGCCAGCAGTTACGGGACAGGGAGCACTGAAGCTTTCTTT; cdr3_aa: CASSYGTGSTEAFF
v_call: TRBV7-7; j_call: TRBJ2-2; d_call: -; cdr3_nt: TGTGCTAGCAGCTTAGACAGCCTCGGGGAGCTGTTTTTT; cdr3_aa: CASSLDSLGELFF
v_call: TRBV5-4; j_call: TRBJ1-4; d_call: TRBD1; cdr3_nt: TGTGCCAGCAGCTCCGAGACAGGGGATGAAAAACTGTTTTTT; cdr3_aa: CASSSETGDEKLFF
v_call: TRBV10-3; j_call: TRBJ1-1; d_call: -; cdr3_nt: TGTGCCATCAGTCCTAGGGGCAACCGGGAGCGCGGCACTGAAGCTTTCTTT; cdr3_aa: CAISPRGNRERGTEAFF
v_call: TRBV10-2; j_call: TRBJ2-5; d_call: TRBD2; cdr3_nt: TGCGCCAGCAGCTCCGGGACTAGCGGAGAGACCCAGTACTTC; cdr3_aa: CASSSGTSGETQYF
v_call: TRBV27; j_call: TRBJ2-3; d_call: TRBD2; cdr3_nt: TGTGCCAGCCAACGTCCTAGCGGGAGACGGCAAATCACAGATACGCAGTATTTT; cdr3_aa: CASQRPSGRRQITDTQYF
v_call: TRBV18; j_call: TRBJ2-3; d_call: -; cdr3_nt: TGTGCCAGCTCACGAGAGATGGATACGCAGTATTTT; cdr3_aa: CASSREMDTQYF
v_call: TRBV2; j_call: TRBJ2-5; d_call: -; cdr3_nt: TGTGCCAGCAGGTCCGGTACTCTAGAGACCCAGTACTTC; cdr3_aa: CASRSGTLETQYF
v_call: TRBV7-8; j_call: TRBJ2-7; d_call: TRBD2; cdr3_nt: TGTGCCAGCAGCGGGGGGCTAGCGGGATCTCCCTACGAGCAGTACTTC; cdr3_aa: CASSGGLAGSPYEQYF
v_call: TRBV27; j_call: TRBJ1-2; d_call: -; cdr3_nt: TGTGCCAGCAGTTGGGCAGGGAAAGGCTATGGCTACACCTTC; cdr3_aa: CASSWAGKGYGYTF
v_call: TRBV18; j_call: TRBJ2-7; d_call: TRBD1; cdr3_nt: TGTGCCAGCTCATCGCGGCAGGGGGCGCACGAGCAGTACTTC; cdr3_aa: CASSSRQGAHEQYF
v_call: TRBV15; j_call: TRBJ2-1; d_call: -; cdr3_nt: TGTGCCACCAGCAGAGAGGCCGACAATGAGCAGTTCTTC; cdr3_aa: CATSREADNEQFF
v_call: TRBV5-1; j_call: TRBJ2-1; d_call: TRBD1; cdr3_nt: TGCGCCAGCAGACGACAGGGAAGGGACAATGAGCAGTTCTTC; cdr3_aa: CASRRQGRDNEQFF
v_call: TRBV7-2; j_call: TRBJ2-2; d_call: -; cdr3_nt: TGTGCCAGCAGCGATAGTCTGCTTTTAGGGGCCGGGGAGCTGTTTTTT; cdr3_aa: CASSDSLLLGAGELFF
v_call: TRBV18; j_call: TRBJ2-2; d_call: TRBD1; cdr3_nt: TGTGCCAGCTCACCGGGGACAGGAGTTCTCGGGGAGCTGTTTTTT; cdr3_aa: CASSPGTGVLGELFF
v_call: TRBV2; j_call: TRBJ1-2; d_call: -; cdr3_nt: TGTGCCAGCAGTGTCATAGGGGGAAATGGCTACACCTTC; cdr3_aa: CASSVIGGNGYTF
v_call: TRBV5-1; j_call: TRBJ2-1; d_call: TRBD2; cdr3_nt: TGCGCCAGCAGCTTGCCCCTAGCGGACAATGAGCAGTTCTTC; cdr3_aa: CASSLPLADNEQFF
v_call: TRBV19; j_call: TRBJ1-2; d_call: TRBD1; cdr3_nt: TGTGCCAGTAGTGCCACCGGGACAGGGGGTATGTTTGGCTACACCTTC; cdr3_aa: CASSATGTGGMFGYTF
v_call: TRBV9; j_call: TRBJ1-1; d_call: TRBD1; cdr3_nt: TGTGCCAGCAGGAGGGGGACAGAGAAGAACACTGAAGCTTTCTTT; cdr3_aa: CASRRGTEKNTEAFF
v_call: TRBV4-1; j_call: TRBJ2-1; d_call: TRBD1; cdr3_nt: TGCGCCAGCAGCCAATACCGGACAGGTAGCTCCTACAATGAGCAGTTCTTC; cdr3_aa: CASSQYRTGSSYNEQFF
v_call: TRBV6-5; j_call: TRBJ1-1; d_call: -; cdr3_nt: TGTGCCGGCTCTCGGGTGAACACTGAAGCTTTCTTT; cdr3_aa: CAGSRVNTEAFF
v_call: TRBV6-5; j_call: TRBJ1-4; d_call: TRBD1; cdr3_nt: TGTGCCAGCAGTTACTCCGGGACAGGGGAGGAAAAACTGTTTTTT; cdr3_aa: CASSYSGTGEEKLFF
v_call: TRBV29-1; j_call: TRBJ2-5; d_call: -; cdr3_nt: TGCAGCAGCAGGGGTAACCAAGAGACCCAGTACTTC; cdr3_aa: CSSRGNQETQYF
v_call: TRBV6-5; j_call: TRBJ1-2; d_call: -; cdr3_nt: TGTGCCAGCAGTTACTCCCCAGGCGCTCCGAACTATGGCTACACCTTC; cdr3_aa: CASSYSPGAPNYGYTF
v_call: TRBV6-1; j_call: TRBJ2-5; d_call: TRBD2; cdr3_nt: TGTGCCAGTTGGGGCGGGAGGGCCCAAGAGACCCAGTACTTC; cdr3_aa: CASWGGRAQETQYF